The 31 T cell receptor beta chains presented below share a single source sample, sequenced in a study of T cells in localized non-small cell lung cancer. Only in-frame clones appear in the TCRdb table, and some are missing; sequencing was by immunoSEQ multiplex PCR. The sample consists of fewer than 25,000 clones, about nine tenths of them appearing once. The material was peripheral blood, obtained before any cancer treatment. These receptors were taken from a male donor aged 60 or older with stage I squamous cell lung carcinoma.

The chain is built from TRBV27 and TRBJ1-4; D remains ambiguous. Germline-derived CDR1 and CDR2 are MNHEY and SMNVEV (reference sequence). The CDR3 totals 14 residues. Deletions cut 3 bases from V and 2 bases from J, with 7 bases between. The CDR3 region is CASSLSWTNEKLFF. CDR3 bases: TGTGCCAGCAGTTTGTCCTGGACTAATGAAAAACTGTTTTTT. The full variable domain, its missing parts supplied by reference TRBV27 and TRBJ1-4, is EAQVTQNPRYLITVTGKKLTVTCSQNMNHEYMSWYRQDPGLGLRQIYYSMNVEVTDKGDVPEGYKVSRKEKRNFPLILESPSPNQTSLYFCASSLSWTNEKLFFGSGTQLSVL.

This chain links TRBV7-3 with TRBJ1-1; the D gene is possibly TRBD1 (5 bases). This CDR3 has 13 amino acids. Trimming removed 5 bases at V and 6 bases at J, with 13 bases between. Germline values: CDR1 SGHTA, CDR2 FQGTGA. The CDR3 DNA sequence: TGTGCCAGCAGCCCCCAAGTGGGGGCTGAAGCTTTCTTT. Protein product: CASSPQVGAEAFF.

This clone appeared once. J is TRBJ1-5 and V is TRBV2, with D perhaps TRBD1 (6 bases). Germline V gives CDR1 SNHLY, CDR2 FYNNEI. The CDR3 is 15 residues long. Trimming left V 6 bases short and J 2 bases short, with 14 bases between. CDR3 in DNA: TGTGCCAGCAGCGACCAGGGGCAGGGCAATCAGCCCCAGCATTTT. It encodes CASSDQGQGNQPQHF.

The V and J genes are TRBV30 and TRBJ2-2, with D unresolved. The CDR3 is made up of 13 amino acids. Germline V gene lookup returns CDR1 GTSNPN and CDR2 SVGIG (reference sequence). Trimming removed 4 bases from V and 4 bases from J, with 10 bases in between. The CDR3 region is CAWTVTPTGELFF. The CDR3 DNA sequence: TGTGCCTGGACCGTTACCCCCACCGGGGAGCTGTTTTTT.

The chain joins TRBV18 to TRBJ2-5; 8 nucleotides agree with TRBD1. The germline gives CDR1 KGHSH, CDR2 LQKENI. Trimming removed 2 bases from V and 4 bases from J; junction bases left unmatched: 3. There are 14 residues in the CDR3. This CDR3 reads CASSPGQGGETQYF. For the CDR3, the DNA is TGTGCCAGCTCACCAGGACAGGGAGGAGAGACCCAGTACTTC.

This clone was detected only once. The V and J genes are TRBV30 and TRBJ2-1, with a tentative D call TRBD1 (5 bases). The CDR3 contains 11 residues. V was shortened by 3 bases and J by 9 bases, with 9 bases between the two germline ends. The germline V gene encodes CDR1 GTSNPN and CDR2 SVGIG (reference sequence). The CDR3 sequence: CAWRAGAEQFF. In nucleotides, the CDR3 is TGTGCCTGGAGGGCTGGGGCTGAGCAGTTCTTC.

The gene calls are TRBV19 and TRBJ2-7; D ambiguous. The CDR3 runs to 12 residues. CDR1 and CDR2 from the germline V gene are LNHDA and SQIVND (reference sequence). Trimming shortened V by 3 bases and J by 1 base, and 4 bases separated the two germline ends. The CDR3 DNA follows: TGTGCCAGTAGTATGGGTTCCTACGAGCAGTACTTC. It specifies CASSMGSYEQYF. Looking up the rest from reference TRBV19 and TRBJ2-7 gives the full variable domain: DGGITQSPKYLFRKEGQNVTLSCEQNLNHDAMYWYRQDPGQGLRLIYYSQIVNDFQKGDIAEGYSVSREKKESFPLTVTSAQKNPTAFYLCASSMGSYEQYFGPGTRLTVT.

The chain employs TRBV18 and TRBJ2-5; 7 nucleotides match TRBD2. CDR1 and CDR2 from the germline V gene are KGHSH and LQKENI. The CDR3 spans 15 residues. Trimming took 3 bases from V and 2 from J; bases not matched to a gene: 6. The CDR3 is CASSPFQGGQETQYF. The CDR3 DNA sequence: TGTGCCAGCTCACCGTTCCAGGGAGGGCAAGAGACCCAGTACTTC.

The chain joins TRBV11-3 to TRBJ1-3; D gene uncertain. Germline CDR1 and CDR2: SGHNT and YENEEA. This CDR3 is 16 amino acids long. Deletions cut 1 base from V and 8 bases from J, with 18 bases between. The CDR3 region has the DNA TGTGCCAGCAGCTTAGGCCCTGCGGAGGGAGGTTACACCATATATTTT. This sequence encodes CASSLGPAEGGYTIYF.

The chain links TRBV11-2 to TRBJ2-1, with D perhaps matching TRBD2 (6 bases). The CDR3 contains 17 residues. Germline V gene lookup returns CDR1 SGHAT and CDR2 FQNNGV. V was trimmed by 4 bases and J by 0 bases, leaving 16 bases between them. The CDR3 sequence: CASSSGGAGSSYNEQFF. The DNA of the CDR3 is TGTGCCAGCAGCTCCGGGGGAGCGGGCAGCTCCTACAATGAGCAGTTCTTC.

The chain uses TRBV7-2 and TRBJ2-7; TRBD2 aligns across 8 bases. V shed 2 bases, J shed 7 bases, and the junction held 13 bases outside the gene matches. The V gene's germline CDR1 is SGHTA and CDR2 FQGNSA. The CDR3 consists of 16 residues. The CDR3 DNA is TGTGCCAGCAGCTTAACCGGGACTAGGGGGGATCAGGAGCAGTACTTC. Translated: CASSLTGTRGDQEQYF.

The DNA of the CDR3 is TGTGCCAGCAGTTACACAGGGGATCATGAAGCTTTCTTT. Encoded protein: CASSYTGDHEAFF. This chain uses TRBV6-5 with TRBJ1-1; 7 positions match TRBD1. The CDR3 contains 13 residues. J gave up 7 bases and V 2 bases, and 4 bases lay outside the gene matches. Germline CDR1 reads MNHEY; CDR2 reads SVGAGI.

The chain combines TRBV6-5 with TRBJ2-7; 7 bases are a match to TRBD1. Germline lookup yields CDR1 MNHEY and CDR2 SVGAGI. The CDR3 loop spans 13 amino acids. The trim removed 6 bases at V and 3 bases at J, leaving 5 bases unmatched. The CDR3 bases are TGTGCCAGCAGGCGACAGGGTGTCTACGAGCAGTACTTC. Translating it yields CASRRQGVYEQYF.

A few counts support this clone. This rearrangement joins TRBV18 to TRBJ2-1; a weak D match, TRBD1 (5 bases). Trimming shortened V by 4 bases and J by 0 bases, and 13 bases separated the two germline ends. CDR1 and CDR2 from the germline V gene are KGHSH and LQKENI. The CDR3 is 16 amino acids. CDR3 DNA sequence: TGTGCCAGCTCACTAAACAGGAGAAGCTCCTACAATGAGCAGTTCTTC. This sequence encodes CASSLNRRSSYNEQFF.

The CDR3 is CASSPGEDKNIQYF. CDR3 sequence (DNA): TGTGCCAGCAGCCCAGGGGAAGACAAAAACATTCAGTACTTC. The chain joins TRBV7-9 to TRBJ2-4; possible D gene TRBD1, 6 bases. Between the trimmed V and J ends, which lost 5 bases and 3 bases, there was a span of 11 bases. From germline, CDR1 is SEHNR and CDR2 FQNEAQ (reference sequence). The CDR3 has 14 residues.

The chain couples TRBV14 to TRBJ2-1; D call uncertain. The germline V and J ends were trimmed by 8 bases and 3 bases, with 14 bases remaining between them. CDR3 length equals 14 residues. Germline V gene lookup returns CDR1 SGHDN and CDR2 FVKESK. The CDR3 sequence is CASSQVSYYNEQFF. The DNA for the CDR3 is TGTGCCAGCTCCCAGGTCAGTTACTACAATGAGCAGTTCTTC. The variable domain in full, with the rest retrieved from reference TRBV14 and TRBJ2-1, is EAGVTQFPSHSVIEKGQTVTLRCDPISGHDNLYWYRRVMGKEIKFLLHFVKESKQDESGMPNNRFLAERTGGTYSTLKVQPAELEDSGVYFCASSQVSYYNEQFFGPGTRLTVL.

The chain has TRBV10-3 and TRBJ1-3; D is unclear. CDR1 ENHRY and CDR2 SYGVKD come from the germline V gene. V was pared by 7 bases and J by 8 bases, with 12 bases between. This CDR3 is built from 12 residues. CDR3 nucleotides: TGTGCCATCACCGAAGGGTTAGACACCATATATTTT. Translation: CAITEGLDTIYF.

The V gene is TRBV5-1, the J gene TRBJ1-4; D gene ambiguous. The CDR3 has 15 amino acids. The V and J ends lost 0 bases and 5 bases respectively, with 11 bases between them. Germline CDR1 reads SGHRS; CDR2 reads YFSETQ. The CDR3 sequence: CASSLALRGNEKLFF. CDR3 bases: TGCGCCAGCAGCTTGGCCCTCAGAGGAAATGAAAAACTGTTTTTT. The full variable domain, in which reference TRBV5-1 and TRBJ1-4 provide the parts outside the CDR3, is KAGVTQTPRYLIKTRGQQVTLSCSPISGHRSVSWYQQTPGQGLQFLFEYFSETQRNKGNFPGRFSGRQFSNSRSEMNVSTLELGDSALYLCASSLALRGNEKLFFGSGTQLSVL.

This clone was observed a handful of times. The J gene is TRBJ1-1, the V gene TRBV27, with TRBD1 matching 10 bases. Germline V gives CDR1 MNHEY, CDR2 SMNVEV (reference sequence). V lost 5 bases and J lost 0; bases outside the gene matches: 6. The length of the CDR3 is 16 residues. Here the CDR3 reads CASSATGGVVNTEAFF. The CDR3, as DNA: TGTGCCAGCAGTGCGACAGGGGGCGTAGTGAACACTGAAGCTTTCTTT.

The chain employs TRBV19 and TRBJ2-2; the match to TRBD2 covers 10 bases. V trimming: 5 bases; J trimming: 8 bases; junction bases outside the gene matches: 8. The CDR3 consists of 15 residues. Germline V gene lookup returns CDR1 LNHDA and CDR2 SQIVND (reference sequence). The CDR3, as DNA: TGTGCCAGTAGTTTACAGCGGGAGGGCCTGGGGGAGCTGTTTTTT. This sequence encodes CASSLQREGLGELFF.

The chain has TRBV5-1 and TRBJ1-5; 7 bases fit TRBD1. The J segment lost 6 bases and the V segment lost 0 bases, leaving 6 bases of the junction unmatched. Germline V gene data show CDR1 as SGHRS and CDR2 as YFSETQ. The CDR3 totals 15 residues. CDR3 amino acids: CASSLGGTAGQPQHF. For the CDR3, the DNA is TGCGCCAGCAGCTTGGGGGGGACAGCGGGTCAGCCCCAGCATTTT.

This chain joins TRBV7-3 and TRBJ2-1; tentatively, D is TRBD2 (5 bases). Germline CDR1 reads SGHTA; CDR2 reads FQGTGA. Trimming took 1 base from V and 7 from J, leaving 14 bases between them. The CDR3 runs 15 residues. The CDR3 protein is CASSLRGGWRNEQFF. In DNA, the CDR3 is TGTGCCAGCAGCTTAAGAGGCGGTTGGAGGAATGAGCAGTTCTTC.

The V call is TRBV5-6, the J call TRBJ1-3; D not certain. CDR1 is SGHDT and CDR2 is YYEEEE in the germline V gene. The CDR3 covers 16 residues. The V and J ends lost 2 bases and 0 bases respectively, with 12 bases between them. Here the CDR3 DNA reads TGTGCCAGCAGCTTAGATATCTACGGCTCTGGAAACACCATATATTTT. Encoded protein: CASSLDIYGSGNTIYF.

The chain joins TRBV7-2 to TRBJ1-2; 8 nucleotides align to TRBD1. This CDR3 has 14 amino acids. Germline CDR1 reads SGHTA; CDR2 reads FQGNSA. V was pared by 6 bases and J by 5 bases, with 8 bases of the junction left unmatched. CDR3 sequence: CASSEGQAFYGYTF. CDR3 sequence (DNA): TGTGCCAGCAGTGAGGGACAGGCGTTTTATGGCTACACCTTC.

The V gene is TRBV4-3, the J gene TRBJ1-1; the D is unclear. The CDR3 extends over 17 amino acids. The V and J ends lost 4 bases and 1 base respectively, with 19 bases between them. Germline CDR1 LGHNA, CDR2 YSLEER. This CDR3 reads CASSPGAGSRPNTEAFF. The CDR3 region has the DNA TGCGCCAGCAGCCCCGGCGCGGGAAGCAGACCGAACACTGAAGCTTTCTTT.

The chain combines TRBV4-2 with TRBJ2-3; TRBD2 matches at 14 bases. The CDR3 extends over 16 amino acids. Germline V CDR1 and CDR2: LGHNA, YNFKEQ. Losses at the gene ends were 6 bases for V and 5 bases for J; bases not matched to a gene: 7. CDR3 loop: CASRRGLAGVGDTQYF. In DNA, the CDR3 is TGTGCCAGCAGGAGGGGACTAGCGGGAGTCGGAGATACGCAGTATTTT.

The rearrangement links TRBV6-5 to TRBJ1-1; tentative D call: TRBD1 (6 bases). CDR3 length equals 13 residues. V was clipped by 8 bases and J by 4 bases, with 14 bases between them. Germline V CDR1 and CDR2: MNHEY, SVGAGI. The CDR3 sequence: CASGREGGTEAFF. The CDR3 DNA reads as TGTGCCAGCGGCCGGGAGGGGGGCACTGAAGCTTTCTTT.

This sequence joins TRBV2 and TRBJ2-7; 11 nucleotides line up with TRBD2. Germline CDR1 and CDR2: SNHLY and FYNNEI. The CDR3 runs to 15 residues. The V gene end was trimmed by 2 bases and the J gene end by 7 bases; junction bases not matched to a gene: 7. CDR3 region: CASSEQLAGEIEQYF. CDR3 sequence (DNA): TGTGCCAGCAGTGAACAACTAGCGGGAGAAATTGAGCAGTACTTC.

CDR3 sequence: CASSSSSLGGGYTF. The CDR3 nucleotides are TGTGCCAGCAGCTCAAGCAGCCTCGGTGGGGGCTACACCTTC. The chain has TRBV11-2 and TRBJ1-2; D uncertain. From germline, CDR1 is SGHAT and CDR2 FQNNGV. The V end lost 4 bases, the J end lost 8 bases, and 17 bases lay between the germline ends. The CDR3 is 14 residues long.

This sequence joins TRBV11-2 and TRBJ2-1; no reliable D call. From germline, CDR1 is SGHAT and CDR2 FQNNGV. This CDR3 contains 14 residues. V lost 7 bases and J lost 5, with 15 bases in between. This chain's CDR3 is CASTPSVGNNEQFF. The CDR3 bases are TGTGCCAGCACCCCGTCGGTGGGCAACAATGAGCAGTTCTTC.

In nucleotides, the CDR3 is TGTGCCAGCTCACCCGGGACAGGGGCCTACGAGCAGTACTTC. Translating it yields CASSPGTGAYEQYF. This chain links TRBV18 with TRBJ2-7; 10 bases agree with TRBD1. This CDR3 is 14 amino acids long. In germline, CDR1 is KGHSH, CDR2 LQKENI. J lost 2 bases, V lost 3 bases, and 1 base had no gene match.